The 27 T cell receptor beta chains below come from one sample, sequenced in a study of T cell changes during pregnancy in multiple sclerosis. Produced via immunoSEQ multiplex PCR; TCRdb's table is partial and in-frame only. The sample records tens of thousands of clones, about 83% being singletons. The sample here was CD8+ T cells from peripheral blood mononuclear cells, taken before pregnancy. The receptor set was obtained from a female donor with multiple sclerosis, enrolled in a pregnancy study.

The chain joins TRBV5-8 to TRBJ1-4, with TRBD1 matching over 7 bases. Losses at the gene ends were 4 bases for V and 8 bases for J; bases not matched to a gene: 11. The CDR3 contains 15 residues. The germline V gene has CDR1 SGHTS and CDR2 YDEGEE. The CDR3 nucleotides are TGTGCCAGCAGCCCTTTCGACAGGGAAGGGGAAAAACTGTTTTTT. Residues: CASSPFDREGEKLFF.

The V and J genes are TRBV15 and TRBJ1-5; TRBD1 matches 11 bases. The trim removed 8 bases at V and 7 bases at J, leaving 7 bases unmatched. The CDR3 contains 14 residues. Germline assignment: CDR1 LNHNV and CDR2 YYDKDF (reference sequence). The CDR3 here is CATARDRGAQPQHF. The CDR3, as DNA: TGTGCCACCGCCCGGGACAGGGGGGCGCAGCCCCAGCATTTT.

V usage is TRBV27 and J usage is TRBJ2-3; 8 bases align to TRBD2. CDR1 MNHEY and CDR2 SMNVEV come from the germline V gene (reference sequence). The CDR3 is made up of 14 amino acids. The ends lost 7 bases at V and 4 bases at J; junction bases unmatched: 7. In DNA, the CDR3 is TGTGCCAGCACTGAGCGGGAGCCAGCAGATACGCAGTATTTT. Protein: CASTEREPADTQYF.

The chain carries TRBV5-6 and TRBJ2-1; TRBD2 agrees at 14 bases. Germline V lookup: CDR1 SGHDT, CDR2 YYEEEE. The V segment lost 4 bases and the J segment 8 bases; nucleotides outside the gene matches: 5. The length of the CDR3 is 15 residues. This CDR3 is CASSPTSGRADEQFF. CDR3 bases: TGTGCCAGCAGCCCGACTAGCGGGAGGGCCGATGAGCAGTTCTTC. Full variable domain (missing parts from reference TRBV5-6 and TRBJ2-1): DAGVTQSPTHLIKTRGQQVTLRCSPKSGHDTVSWYQQALGQGPQFIFQYYEEEERQRGNFPDRFSGHQFPNYSSELNVNALLLGDSALYLCASSPTSGRADEQFFGPGTRLTVL.

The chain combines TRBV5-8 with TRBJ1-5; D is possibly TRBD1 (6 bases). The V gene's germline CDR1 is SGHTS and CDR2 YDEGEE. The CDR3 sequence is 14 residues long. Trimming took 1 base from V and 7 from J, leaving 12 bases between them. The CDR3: CASSLRQVGQPQHF. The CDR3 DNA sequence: TGTGCCAGCAGCTTGAGACAGGTGGGCCAGCCCCAGCATTTT.

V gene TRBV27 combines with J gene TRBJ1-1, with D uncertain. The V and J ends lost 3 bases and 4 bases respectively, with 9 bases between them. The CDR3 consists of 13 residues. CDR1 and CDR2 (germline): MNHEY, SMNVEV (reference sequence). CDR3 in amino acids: CASSFTEVTEAFF. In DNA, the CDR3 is TGTGCCAGCAGTTTCACGGAGGTCACTGAAGCTTTCTTT.

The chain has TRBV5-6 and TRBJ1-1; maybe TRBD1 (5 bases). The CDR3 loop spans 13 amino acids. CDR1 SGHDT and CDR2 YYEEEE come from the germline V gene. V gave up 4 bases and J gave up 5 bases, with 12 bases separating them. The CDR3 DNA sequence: TGTGCCAGCAGCCCCGTGGGGGGGACTGAAGCTTTCTTT. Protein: CASSPVGGTEAFF.

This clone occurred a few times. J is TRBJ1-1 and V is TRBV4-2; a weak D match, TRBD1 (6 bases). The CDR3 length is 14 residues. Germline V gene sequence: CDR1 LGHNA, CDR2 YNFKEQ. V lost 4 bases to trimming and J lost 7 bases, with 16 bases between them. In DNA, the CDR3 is TGTGCCAGCAGCCCAACCAGGGGCGATATTGAAGCTTTCTTT. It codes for CASSPTRGDIEAFF.

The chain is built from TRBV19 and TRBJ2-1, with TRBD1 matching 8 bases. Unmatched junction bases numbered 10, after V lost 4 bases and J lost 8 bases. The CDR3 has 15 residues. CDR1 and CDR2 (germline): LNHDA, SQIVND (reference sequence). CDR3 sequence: CASSTPDRGGDEQFF. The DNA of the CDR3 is TGTGCCAGTAGTACCCCAGACAGGGGAGGCGATGAGCAGTTCTTC. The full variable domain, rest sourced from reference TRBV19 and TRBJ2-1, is DGGITQSPKYLFRKEGQNVTLSCEQNLNHDAMYWYRQDPGQGLRLIYYSQIVNDFQKGDIAEGYSVSREKKESFPLTVTSAQKNPTAFYLCASSTPDRGGDEQFFGPGTRLTVL.

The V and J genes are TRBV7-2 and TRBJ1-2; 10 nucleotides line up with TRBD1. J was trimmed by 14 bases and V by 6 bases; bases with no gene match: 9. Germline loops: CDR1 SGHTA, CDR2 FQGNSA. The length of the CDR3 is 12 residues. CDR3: CASRFPGDRGTF. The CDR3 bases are TGTGCCAGCAGGTTTCCCGGGGACAGGGGTACCTTC.

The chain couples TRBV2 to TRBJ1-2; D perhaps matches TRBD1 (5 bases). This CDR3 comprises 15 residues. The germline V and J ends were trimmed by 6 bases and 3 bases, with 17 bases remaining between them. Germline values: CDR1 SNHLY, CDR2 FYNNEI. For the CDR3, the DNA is TGTGCCAGCAGCCCCCGCCAGGGCAGTCACTATGGCTACACCTTC. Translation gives CASSPRQGSHYGYTF.

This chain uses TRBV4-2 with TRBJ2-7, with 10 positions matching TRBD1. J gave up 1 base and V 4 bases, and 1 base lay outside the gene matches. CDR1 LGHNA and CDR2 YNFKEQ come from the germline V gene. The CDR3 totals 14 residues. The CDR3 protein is CASSPDRGSYEQYF. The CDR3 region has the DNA TGTGCCAGCAGCCCGGACAGGGGGTCCTACGAGCAGTACTTC.

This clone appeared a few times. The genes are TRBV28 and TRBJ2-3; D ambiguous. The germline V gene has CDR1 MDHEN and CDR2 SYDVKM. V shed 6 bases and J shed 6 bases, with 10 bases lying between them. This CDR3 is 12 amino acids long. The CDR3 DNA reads TGTGCCAGCAGCCGCCCCGAGGATACGCAGTATTTT. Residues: CASSRPEDTQYF.

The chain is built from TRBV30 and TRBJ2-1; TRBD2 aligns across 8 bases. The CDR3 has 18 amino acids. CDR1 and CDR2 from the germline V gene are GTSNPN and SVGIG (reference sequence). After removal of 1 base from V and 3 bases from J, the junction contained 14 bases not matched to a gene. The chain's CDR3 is CAWSGWGGRILGYNEQFF. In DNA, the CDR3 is TGTGCCTGGAGTGGCTGGGGCGGGAGGATCCTTGGCTACAATGAGCAGTTCTTC.

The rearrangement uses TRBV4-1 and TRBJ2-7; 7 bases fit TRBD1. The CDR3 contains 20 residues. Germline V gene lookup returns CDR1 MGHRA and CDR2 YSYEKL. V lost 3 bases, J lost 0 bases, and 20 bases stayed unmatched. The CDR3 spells CASSHRNRYPPGQLSYEQYF. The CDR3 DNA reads TGCGCCAGCAGCCACAGGAATAGATACCCACCGGGACAGCTCTCCTACGAGCAGTACTTC.

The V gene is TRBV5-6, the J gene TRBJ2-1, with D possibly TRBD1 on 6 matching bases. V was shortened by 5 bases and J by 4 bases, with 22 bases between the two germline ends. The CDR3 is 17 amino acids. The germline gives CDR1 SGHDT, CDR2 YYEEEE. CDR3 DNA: TGTGCCAGCAGTTTAGAATCCAGGGGCCGCCTGTACAATGAGCAGTTCTTC. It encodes CASSLESRGRLYNEQFF.

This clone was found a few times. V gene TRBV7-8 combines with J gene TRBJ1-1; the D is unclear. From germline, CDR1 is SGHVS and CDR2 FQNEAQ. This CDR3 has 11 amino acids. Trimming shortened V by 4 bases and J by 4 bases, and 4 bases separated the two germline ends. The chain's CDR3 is CASSWPTEAFF. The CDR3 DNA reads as TGTGCCAGCAGCTGGCCCACTGAAGCTTTCTTT.

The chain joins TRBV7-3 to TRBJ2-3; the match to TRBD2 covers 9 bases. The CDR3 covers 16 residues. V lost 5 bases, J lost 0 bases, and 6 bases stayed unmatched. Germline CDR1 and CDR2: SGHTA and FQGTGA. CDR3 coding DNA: TGTGCCAGCAGCCCCGGGACTAGCCCTAGCACAGATACGCAGTATTTT. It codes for CASSPGTSPSTDTQYF. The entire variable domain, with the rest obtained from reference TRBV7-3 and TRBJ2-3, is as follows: GAGVSQTPSNKVTEKGKYVELRCDPISGHTALYWYRQSLGQGPEFLIYFQGTGAADDSGLPNDRFFAVRPEGSVSTLKIQRTERGDSAVYLCASSPGTSPSTDTQYFGPGTRLTVL.

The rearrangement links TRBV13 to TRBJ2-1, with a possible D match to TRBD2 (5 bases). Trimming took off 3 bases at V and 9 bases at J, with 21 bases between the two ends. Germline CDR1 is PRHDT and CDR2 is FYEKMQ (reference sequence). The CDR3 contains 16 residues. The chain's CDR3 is CASSFSRSGTFREQFF. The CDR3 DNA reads TGTGCCAGCAGCTTTTCTAGGAGCGGAACCTTCCGTGAGCAGTTCTTC.

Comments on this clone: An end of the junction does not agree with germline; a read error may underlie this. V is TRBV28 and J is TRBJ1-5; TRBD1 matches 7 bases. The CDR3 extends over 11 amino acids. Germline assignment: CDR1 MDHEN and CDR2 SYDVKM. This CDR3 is CASSFSGQPDF. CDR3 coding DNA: TGTGCCAGCAGTTTCTCGGGACAGCCTGATTTT.

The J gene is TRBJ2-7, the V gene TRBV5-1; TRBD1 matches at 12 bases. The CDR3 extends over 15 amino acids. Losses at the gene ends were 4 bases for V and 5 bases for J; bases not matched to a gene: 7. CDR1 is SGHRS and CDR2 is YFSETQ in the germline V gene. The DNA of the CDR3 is TGCGCCAGCAGCCCTCGGGGGACAGGGGGCAACGAGCAGTACTTC. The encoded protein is CASSPRGTGGNEQYF.

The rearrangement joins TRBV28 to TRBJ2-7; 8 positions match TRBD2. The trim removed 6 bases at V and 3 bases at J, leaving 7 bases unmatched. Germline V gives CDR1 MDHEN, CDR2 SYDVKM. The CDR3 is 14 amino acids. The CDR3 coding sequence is TGTGCCAGCAGCGAGACTAGCGAACACTACGAGCAGTACTTC. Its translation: CASSETSEHYEQYF.

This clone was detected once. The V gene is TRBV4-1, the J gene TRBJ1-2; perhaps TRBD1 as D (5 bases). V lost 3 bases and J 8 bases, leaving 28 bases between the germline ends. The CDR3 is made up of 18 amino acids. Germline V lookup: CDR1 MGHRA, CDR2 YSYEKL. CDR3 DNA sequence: TGCGCCAGCAGCCATCACTTTCGGGGGACGTTGTCGGAGGAGGGCTACACCTTC. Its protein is CASSHHFRGTLSEEGYTF.

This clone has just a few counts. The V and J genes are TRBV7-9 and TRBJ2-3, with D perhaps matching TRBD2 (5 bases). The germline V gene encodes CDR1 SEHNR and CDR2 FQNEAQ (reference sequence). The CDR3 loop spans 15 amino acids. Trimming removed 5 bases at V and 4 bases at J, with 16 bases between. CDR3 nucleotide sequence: TGTGCCAGCAGCCCGACTACGATAGTGGCAGATACGCAGTATTTT. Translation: CASSPTTIVADTQYF.

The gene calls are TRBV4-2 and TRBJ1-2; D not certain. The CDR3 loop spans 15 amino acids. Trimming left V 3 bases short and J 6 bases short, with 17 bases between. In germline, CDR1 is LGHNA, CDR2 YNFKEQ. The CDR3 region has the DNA TGTGCCAGCAGCCAGGACCCCCTCGGGGTGAATGGCTACACCTTC. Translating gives CASSQDPLGVNGYTF.

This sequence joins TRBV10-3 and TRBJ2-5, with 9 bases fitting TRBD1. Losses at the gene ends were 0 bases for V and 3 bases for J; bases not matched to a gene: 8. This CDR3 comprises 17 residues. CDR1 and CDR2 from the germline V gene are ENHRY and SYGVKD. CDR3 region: CAISESLGQGKKETQYF. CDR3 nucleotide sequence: TGTGCCATCAGTGAGTCCCTCGGACAGGGGAAGAAAGAGACCCAGTACTTC.

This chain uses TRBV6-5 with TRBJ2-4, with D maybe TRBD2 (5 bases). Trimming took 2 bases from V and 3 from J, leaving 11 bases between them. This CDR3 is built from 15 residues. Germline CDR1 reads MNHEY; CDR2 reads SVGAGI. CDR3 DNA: TGTGCCAGCAGTTACGAGCGGTTTGGCAAAAACATTCAGTACTTC. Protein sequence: CASSYERFGKNIQYF.